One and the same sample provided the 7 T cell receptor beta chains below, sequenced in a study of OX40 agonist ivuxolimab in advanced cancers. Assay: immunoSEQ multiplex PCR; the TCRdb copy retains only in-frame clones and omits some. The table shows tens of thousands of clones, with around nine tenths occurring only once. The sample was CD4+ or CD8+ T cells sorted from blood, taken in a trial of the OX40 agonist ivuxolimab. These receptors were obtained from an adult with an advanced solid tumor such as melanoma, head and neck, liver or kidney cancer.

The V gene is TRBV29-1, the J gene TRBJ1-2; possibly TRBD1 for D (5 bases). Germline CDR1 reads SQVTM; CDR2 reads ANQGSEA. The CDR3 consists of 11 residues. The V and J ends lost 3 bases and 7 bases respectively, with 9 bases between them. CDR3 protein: CSVDGTSGYTF. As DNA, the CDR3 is TGCAGCGTTGACGGGACTAGTGGCTACACCTTC.

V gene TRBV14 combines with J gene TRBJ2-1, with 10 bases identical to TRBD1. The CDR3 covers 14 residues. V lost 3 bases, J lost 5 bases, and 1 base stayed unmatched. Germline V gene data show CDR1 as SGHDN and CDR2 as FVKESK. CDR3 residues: CASSQTGGHNEQFF. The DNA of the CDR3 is TGTGCCAGCAGCCAGACAGGGGGCCACAATGAGCAGTTCTTC.

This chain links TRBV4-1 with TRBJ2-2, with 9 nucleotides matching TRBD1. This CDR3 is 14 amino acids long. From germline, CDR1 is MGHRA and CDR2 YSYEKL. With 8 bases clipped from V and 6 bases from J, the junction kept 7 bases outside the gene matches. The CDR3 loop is CASGPGQGSGELFF. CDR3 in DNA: TGCGCCAGCGGACCGGGACAGGGATCCGGGGAGCTGTTTTTT.

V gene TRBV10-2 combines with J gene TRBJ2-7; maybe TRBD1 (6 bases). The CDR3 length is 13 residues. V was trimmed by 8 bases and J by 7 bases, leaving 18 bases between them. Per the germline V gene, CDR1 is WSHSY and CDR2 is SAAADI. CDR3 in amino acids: CASRQGRLNEQYF. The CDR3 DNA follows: TGCGCCAGCCGTCAGGGGCGTCTAAATGAGCAGTACTTC.

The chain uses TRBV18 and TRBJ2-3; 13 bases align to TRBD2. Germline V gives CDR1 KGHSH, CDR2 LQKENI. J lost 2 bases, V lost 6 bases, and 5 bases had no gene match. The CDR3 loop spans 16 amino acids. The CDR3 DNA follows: TGTGCCAGCTCGCAGGGACTAGCGGGAACCACAGATACGCAGTATTTT. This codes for CASSQGLAGTTDTQYF.

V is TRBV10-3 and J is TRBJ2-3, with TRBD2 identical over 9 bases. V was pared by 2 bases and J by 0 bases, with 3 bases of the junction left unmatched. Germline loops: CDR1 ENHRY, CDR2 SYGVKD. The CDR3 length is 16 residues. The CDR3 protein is CAISEPGLASTDTQYF. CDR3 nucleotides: TGTGCCATCAGTGAGCCTGGACTAGCGAGCACAGATACGCAGTATTTT.

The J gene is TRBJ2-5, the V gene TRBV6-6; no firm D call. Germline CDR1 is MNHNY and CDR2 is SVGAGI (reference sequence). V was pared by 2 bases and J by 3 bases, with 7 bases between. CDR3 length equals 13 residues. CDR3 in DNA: TGTGCCAGCAGTTACATCGGAAAAGAGACCCAGTACTTC. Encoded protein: CASSYIGKETQYF.